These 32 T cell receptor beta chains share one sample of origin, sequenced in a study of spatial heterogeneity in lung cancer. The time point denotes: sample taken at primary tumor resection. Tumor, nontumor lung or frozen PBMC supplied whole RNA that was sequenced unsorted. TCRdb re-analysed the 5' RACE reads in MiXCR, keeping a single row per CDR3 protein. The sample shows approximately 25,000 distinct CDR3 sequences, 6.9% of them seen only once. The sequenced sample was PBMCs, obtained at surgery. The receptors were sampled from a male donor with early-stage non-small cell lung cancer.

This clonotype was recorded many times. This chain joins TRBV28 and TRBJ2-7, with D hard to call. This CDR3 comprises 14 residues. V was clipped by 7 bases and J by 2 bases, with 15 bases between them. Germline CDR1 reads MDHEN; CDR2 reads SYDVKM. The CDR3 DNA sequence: TGTGCCAGCACCACTCTTGAGGCGGCCTACGAGCAGTACTTC. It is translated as CASTTLEAAYEQYF.

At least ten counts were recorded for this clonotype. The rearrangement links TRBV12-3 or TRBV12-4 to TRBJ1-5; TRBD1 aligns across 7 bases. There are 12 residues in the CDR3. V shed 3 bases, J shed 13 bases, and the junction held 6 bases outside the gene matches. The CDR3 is CASSFTGTDQHF. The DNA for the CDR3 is TGTGCCAGCAGTTTCACCGGGACAGATCAGCATTTT.

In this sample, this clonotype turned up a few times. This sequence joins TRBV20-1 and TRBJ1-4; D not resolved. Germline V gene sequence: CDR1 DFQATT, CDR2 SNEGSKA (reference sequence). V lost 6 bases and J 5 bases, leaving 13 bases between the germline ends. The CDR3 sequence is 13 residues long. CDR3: CSATPDSNEKLFF. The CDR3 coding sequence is TGCAGTGCCACTCCGGACTCCAATGAAAAACTGTTTTTT.

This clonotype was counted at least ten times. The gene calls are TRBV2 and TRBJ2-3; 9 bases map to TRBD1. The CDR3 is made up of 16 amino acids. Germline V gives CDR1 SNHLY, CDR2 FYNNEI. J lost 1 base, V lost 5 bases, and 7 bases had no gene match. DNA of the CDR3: TGTGCCAGCAGTTCCTACAGGGGGCTCGGCACAGATACGCAGTATTTT. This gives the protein CASSSYRGLGTDTQYF. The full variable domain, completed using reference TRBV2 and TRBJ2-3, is EPEVTQTPSHQVTQMGQEVILRCVPISNHLYFYWYRQILGQKVEFLVSFYNNEISEKSEIFDDQFSVERPDGSNFTLKIRSTKLEDSAMYFCASSSYRGLGTDTQYFGPGTRLTVL.

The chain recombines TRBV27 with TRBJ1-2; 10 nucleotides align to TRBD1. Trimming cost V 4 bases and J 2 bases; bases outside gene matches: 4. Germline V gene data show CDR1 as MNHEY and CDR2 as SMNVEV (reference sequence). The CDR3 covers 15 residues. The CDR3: CASSWMTGGNYGYTF. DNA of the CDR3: TGTGCCAGCAGTTGGATGACAGGGGGCAACTATGGCTACACCTTC.

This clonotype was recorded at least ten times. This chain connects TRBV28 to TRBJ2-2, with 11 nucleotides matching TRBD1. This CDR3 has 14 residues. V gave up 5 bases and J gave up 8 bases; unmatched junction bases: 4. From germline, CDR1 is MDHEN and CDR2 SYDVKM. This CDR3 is CASSRTGGWGELFF. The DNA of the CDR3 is TGTGCCAGCAGTAGGACAGGGGGCTGGGGGGAGCTGTTTTTT.

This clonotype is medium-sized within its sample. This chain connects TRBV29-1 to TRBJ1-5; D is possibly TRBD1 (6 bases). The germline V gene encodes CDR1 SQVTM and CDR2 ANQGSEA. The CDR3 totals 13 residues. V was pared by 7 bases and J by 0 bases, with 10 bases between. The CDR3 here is CSGSTGSNQPQHF. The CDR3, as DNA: TGCAGCGGATCGACAGGTAGCAATCAGCCCCAGCATTTT.

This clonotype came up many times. CDR3 loop: CASSPLTGYEQYF. DNA of the CDR3: TGTGCCAGCTCACCCTTGACAGGGTACGAGCAGTACTTC. V gene TRBV18 combines with J gene TRBJ2-7; 7 nucleotides agree with TRBD1. J was trimmed by 4 bases and V by 3 bases; bases with no gene match: 3. This CDR3 has 13 amino acids. Germline V CDR1 and CDR2: KGHSH, LQKENI.

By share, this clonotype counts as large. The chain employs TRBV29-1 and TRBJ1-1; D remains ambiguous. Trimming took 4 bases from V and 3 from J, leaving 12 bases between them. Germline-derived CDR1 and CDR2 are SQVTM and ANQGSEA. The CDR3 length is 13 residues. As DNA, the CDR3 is TGCAGCGTTGCTTGGCCGGGAGACACTGAAGCTTTCTTT. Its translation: CSVAWPGDTEAFF.

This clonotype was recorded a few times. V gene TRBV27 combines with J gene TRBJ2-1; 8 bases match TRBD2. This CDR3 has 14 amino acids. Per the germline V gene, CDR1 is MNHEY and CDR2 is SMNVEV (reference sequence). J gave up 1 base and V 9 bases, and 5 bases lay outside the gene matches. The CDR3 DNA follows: TGTGCCAGTCGGAGCGGGAGTTCCTACAATGAGCAGTTCTTC. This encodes CASRSGSSYNEQFF.

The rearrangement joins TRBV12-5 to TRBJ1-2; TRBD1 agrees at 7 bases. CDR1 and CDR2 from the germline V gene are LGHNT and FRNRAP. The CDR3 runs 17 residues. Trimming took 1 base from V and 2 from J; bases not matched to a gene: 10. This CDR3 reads CASGLARTGPLNYGYTF. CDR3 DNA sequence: TGTGCTAGTGGTTTGGCCCGGACAGGTCCACTCAACTATGGCTACACCTTC.

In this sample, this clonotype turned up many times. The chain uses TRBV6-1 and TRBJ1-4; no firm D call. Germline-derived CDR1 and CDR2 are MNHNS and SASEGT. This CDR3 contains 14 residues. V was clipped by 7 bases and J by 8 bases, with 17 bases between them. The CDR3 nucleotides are TGTGCCAGCATTCGGGGTCCTCGGGAGGAAAAACTGTTTTTT. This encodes CASIRGPREEKLFF.

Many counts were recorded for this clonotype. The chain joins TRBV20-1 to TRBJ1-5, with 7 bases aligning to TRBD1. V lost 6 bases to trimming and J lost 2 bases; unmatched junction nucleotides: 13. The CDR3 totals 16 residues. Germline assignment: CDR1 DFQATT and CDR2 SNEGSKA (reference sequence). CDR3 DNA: TGCAGTGCAGAGTCCCGCGACAGGGTGCGCAATCAGCCCCAGCATTTT. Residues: CSAESRDRVRNQPQHF.

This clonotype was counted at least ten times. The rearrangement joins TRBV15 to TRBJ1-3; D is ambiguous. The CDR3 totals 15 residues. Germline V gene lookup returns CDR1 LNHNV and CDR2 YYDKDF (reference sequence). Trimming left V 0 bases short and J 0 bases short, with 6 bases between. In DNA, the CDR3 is TGTGCCACCAGCAGAGATCGGGACTCTGGAAACACCATATATTTT. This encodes CATSRDRDSGNTIYF.

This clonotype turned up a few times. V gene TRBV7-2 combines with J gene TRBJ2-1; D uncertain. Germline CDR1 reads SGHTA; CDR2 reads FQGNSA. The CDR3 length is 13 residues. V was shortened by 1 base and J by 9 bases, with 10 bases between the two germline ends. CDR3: CASSLGVASEQFF. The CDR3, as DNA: TGTGCCAGCAGCTTAGGAGTAGCTAGTGAGCAGTTCTTC.

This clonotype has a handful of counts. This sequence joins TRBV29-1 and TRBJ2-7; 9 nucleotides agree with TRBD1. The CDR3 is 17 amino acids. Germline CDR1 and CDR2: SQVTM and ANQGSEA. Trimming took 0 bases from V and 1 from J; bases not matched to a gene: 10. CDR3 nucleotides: TGCAGCGTTGAAGAGCAGAAACAGGGGGCCAGGTCCTACGAGCAGTACTTC. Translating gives CSVEEQKQGARSYEQYF.

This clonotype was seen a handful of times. CDR3 nucleotide sequence: TGTGCCAGCACTGCGACTAGCGGCTACACAGATACGCAGTATTTT. It translates to CASTATSGYTDTQYF. This rearrangement joins TRBV4-2 to TRBJ2-3; 9 positions agree with TRBD2. The CDR3 is 15 amino acids. V lost 7 bases to trimming and J lost 2 bases; unmatched junction nucleotides: 7. Germline loops: CDR1 LGHNA, CDR2 YNFKEQ.

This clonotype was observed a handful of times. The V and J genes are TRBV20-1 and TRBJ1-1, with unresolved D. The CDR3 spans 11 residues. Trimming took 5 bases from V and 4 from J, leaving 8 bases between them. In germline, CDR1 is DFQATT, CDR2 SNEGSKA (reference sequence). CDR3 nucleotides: TGCAGTGCTGAAAGGGTCACTGAAGCTTTCTTT. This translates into CSAERVTEAFF.

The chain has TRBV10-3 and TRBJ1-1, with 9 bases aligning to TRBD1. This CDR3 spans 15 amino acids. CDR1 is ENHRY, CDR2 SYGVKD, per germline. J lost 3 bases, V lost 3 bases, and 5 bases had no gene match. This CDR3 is CAISDLQGAHTEAFF. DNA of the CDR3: TGTGCCATCAGTGACTTACAGGGGGCGCACACTGAAGCTTTCTTT.

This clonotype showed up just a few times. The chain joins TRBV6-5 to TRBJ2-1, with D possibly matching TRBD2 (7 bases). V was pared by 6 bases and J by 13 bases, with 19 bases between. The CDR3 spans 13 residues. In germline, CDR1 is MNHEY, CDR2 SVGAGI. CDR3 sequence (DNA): TGTGCCAGCAGCACCTCTGGGGGGGCCGAACAGTTCTTC. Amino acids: CASSTSGGAEQFF.

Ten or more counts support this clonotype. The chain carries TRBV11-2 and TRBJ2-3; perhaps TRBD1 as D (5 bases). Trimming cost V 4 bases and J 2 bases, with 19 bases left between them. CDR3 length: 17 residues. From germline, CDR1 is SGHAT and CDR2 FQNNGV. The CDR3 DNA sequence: TGTGCCAGCAGCTCTGCCCGACAGCTAACCTACACAGATACGCAGTATTTT. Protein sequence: CASSSARQLTYTDTQYF.

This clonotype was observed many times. CDR3 DNA sequence: TGTGCCACCAGCAGAGATCCCCGGACCTTGGGAGAAAAACTGTTTTTT. Protein: CATSRDPRTLGEKLFF. The genes are TRBV15 and TRBJ1-4; D gene unclear. With 0 bases removed from V and 8 bases from J, the gap between germline ends came to 16 bases. This CDR3 has 16 amino acids. CDR1 is LNHNV and CDR2 is YYDKDF in the germline V gene (reference sequence).

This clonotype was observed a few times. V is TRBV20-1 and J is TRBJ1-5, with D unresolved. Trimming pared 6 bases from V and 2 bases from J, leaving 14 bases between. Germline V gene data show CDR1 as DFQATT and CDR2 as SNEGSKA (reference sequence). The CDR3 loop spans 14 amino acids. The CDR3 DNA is TGCAGTGCCGGATTATCCCGGGGCAATCAGCCCCAGCATTTT. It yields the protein CSAGLSRGNQPQHF.

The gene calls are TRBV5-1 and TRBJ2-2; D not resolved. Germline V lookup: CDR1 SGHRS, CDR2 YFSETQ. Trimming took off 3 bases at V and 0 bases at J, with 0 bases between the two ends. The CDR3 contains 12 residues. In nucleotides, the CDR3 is TGCGCCAGCAGCTCGAACACCGGGGAGCTGTTTTTT. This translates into CASSSNTGELFF.

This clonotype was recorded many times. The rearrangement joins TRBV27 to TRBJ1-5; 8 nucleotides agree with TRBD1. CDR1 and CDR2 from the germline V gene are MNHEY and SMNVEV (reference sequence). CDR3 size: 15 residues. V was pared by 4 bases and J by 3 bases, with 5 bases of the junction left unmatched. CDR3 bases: TGTGCCAGCAGTTCCCTGGACAGGGACAATCAGCCCCAGCATTTT. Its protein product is CASSSLDRDNQPQHF.

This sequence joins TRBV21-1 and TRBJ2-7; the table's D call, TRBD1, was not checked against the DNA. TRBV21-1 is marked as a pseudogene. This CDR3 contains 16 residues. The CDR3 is CASSKADRETSYEQYF. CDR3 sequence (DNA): TGTGCCAGCAGCAAAGCAGACAGGGAAACTTCCTACGAGCAGTACTTC.

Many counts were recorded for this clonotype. CDR3 region: CASSWTGLNNGYTF. DNA of the CDR3: TGTGCCAGCAGTTGGACGGGACTCAATAATGGCTACACCTTC. The chain combines TRBV3-1 with TRBJ1-2; weak D call: TRBD1 (5 bases). The CDR3 totals 14 residues. In germline, CDR1 is LGHDT, CDR2 YNNKEL (reference sequence). Trimming took 6 bases from V and 6 from J, leaving 17 bases between them.

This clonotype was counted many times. CDR3 amino acids: CASSQVQANTDTQYF. CDR3 coding DNA: TGCGCCAGCAGCCAAGTTCAAGCTAACACAGATACGCAGTATTTT. This chain links TRBV4-1 with TRBJ2-3; D is uncertain. The V end was cut by 1 base, the J end by 2 bases, with 10 bases between. CDR1 and CDR2 (germline): MGHRA, YSYEKL. The CDR3 covers 15 residues.

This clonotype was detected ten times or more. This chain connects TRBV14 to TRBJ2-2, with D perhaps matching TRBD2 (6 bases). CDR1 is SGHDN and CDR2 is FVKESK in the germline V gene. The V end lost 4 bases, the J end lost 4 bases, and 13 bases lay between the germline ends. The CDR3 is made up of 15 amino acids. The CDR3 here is CASSRTSGRTGELFF. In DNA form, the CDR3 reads TGTGCCAGCAGCCGGACAAGCGGGCGCACCGGGGAGCTGTTTTTT.

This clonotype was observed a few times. The CDR3 nucleotides are TGCAGTGCTATGGGGACAGCTAATGAAAAACTGTTTTTT. Translating it yields CSAMGTANEKLFF. The rearrangement uses TRBV20-1 and TRBJ1-4; 7 nucleotides line up with TRBD1. With V trimmed by 4 bases and J by 3 bases, 2 bases remained unmatched. The CDR3 has 13 residues. Germline CDR1 is DFQATT and CDR2 is SNEGSKA (reference sequence).

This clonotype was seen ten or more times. The CDR3 is CATSRPLAKNIQYF. As DNA, the CDR3 is TGTGCCACCAGCAGACCGCTAGCCAAAAACATTCAGTACTTC. This chain connects TRBV15 to TRBJ2-4, with unresolved D. V was pared by 2 bases and J by 0 bases, with 5 bases between. The CDR3 length is 14 residues. Looked up from germline, CDR1 is LNHNV and CDR2 is YYDKDF (reference sequence).

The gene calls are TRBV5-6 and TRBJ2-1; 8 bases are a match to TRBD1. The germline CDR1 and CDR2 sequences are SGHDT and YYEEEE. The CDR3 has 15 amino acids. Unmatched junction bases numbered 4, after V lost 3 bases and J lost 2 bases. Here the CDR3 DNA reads TGTGCCAGCAGCTCCGGGACAGGTACCTACAATGAGCAGTTCTTC. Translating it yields CASSSGTGTYNEQFF.